What follows are 26 T cell receptor beta chains derived from one specimen sequenced in a study of T cells after yellow fever vaccination. Each CDR3 protein is one row after TCRdb ran MiXCR on the 5' RACE reads. The sample consists of about 340,000 distinct CDR3 sequences, roughly an eighth of them appearing once. The sample was CD4+ T cells sorted from PBMCs, taken 15 days after the yellow fever booster vaccination. Receptors were obtained from a man between 18 and 35 years old who received the YFV17D yellow fever vaccine.

This clonotype showed up just a few times. This chain uses TRBV9 with TRBJ2-2; D gene ambiguous. This CDR3 is 11 amino acids long. The V gene lost 0 bases and the J gene lost 10 bases, with 4 bases spanning the gap. The V gene's germline CDR1 is SGDLS and CDR2 YYNGEE. Here the CDR3 DNA reads TGTGCCAGCAGCGTAGGGGTGGAGCTGTTTTTT. This encodes CASSVGVELFF.

This clonotype was recorded at least ten times. The J gene is TRBJ1-1, the V gene TRBV19; a weak D match, TRBD1 (5 bases). Germline CDR1 reads LNHDA; CDR2 reads SQIVND (reference sequence). This CDR3 comprises 15 residues. V dropped 5 bases and J dropped 0 bases, with 13 bases sitting between them. CDR3 sequence reads: CASSSQGGLNTEAFF. DNA of the CDR3: TGTGCCAGTAGTTCTCAGGGAGGCCTGAACACTGAAGCTTTCTTT.

This clonotype was detected only a few times. The chain is built from TRBV6-2 or TRBV6-3 and TRBJ2-2, with D perhaps being TRBD1 or TRBD2 (5 bases each). The CDR3 sequence is 14 residues long. Trimming took off 6 bases at V and 3 bases at J, with 11 bases between the two ends. Germline CDR1 is MNHEY and CDR2 is SVGEGT. The CDR3 is CASSRMGDTGELFF. The CDR3 DNA sequence: TGTGCCAGCAGCCGCATGGGGGACACCGGGGAGCTGTTTTTT.

The chain is built from TRBV11-2 and TRBJ2-1; the match to TRBD2 covers 10 bases. The germline V gene has CDR1 SGHAT and CDR2 FQNNGV. The CDR3 extends over 15 amino acids. J gave up 8 bases and V 5 bases, and 9 bases lay outside the gene matches. CDR3 protein: CASSPPQRGGYEQFF. The CDR3 DNA sequence: TGTGCCAGCAGCCCACCCCAGCGGGGGGGCTATGAGCAGTTCTTC.

The CDR3 reads CASTSGTSGYNEQFF. The CDR3 DNA sequence: TGTGCCAGCACCTCCGGGACTAGCGGCTACAATGAGCAGTTCTTC. The chain recombines TRBV6-5 with TRBJ2-1, with TRBD2 matching over 11 bases. Germline V gene sequence: CDR1 MNHEY, CDR2 SVGAGI. This CDR3 is 15 amino acids long. The trim removed 7 bases at V and 3 bases at J, leaving 5 bases unmatched.

This clonotype turned up a few times. This rearrangement joins TRBV6-5 to TRBJ1-2, with a tentative D call TRBD1 (5 bases). The CDR3 loop spans 16 amino acids. The V end lost 5 bases, the J end lost 4 bases, and 20 bases lay between the germline ends. Looked up from germline, CDR1 is MNHEY and CDR2 is SVGAGI. This CDR3 reads CASSAPGKGYGYGYTF. The CDR3 DNA follows: TGTGCCAGCAGTGCTCCGGGGAAGGGGTACGGCTATGGCTACACCTTC.

This clonotype was detected only a few times. The germline gene is not matched at one end of the junction; a read error may be the cause. The genes are TRBV10-3 and TRBJ2-5, with TRBD1 identical over 7 bases. The CDR3 runs to 13 residues. CDR1 ENHRY and CDR2 SYGVKD come from the germline V gene. The CDR3 DNA follows: TGTGCCACCAGTGTGGGACAGCAAGAGACCCAGTACTTC. This gives the protein CATSVGQQETQYF.

The chain employs TRBV20-1 and TRBJ1-5; D is ambiguous. Trimming took 0 bases from V and 0 from J, leaving 21 bases between them. Germline CDR1 and CDR2: DFQATT and SNEGSKA (reference sequence). The CDR3 spans 19 residues. The CDR3, as DNA: TGCAGTGCTAGAGATCCCTTGGGCACAGATGGCTATAGCAATCAGCCCCAGCATTTT. As protein: CSARDPLGTDGYSNQPQHF.

This clonotype appeared a few times. The CDR3 coding sequence is TGTGCCAGCAGCCCTACCCTGGACAGCCAGACCTCCTACGAGCAGTACTTC. Protein product: CASSPTLDSQTSYEQYF. V and J are TRBV7-9 and TRBJ2-7; D perhaps matches TRBD1 (6 bases). This CDR3 spans 17 amino acids. V gave up 5 bases and J gave up 0 bases, with 20 bases separating them. The germline gives CDR1 SEHNR, CDR2 FQNEAQ (reference sequence).

The chain carries TRBV20-1 and TRBJ2-1, with D perhaps matching TRBD2 (6 bases). The length of the CDR3 is 12 residues. V was cut by 2 bases and J by 6 bases, with 8 bases left in between. Germline V gene lookup returns CDR1 DFQATT and CDR2 SNEGSKA (reference sequence). In DNA form, the CDR3 reads TGCAGTGCTAGACAGGGAGGCAATGAGCAGTTCTTC. It encodes CSARQGGNEQFF.

This clonotype was seen only a few times. This chain's CDR3 is CASSFRGSREKLFF. The CDR3, as DNA: TGCGCCAGCAGCTTCAGGGGCTCGAGGGAAAAACTGTTTTTT. The rearrangement uses TRBV5-1 and TRBJ1-4, with D possibly matching TRBD1 (6 bases). The CDR3 extends over 14 amino acids. V dropped 2 bases and J dropped 8 bases, with 13 bases sitting between them. The V gene's germline CDR1 is SGHRS and CDR2 YFSETQ.

This rearrangement joins TRBV20-1 to TRBJ2-5, with D unresolved. The CDR3 consists of 11 residues. CDR1 DFQATT and CDR2 SNEGSKA come from the germline V gene (reference sequence). The V end lost 6 bases, the J end lost 4 bases, and 9 bases lay between the germline ends. The DNA for the CDR3 is TGCAGTGCCCTCCAGCTAGAGACCCAGTACTTC. The encoded protein is CSALQLETQYF.

The genes are TRBV11-2 and TRBJ1-6; 8 nucleotides match TRBD1. The V segment lost 6 bases and the J segment 7 bases; nucleotides outside the gene matches: 5. Germline V gene lookup returns CDR1 SGHAT and CDR2 FQNNGV. The CDR3 is 14 amino acids. The CDR3 protein is CASRDRDMNSPLHF. The CDR3 coding sequence is TGTGCCAGCAGGGACAGGGATATGAATTCACCCCTCCACTTT.

This clonotype was counted only a few times. The chain combines TRBV7-9 with TRBJ2-5; D gene uncertain. Per the germline V gene, CDR1 is SEHNR and CDR2 is FQNEAQ (reference sequence). V dropped 10 bases and J dropped 5 bases, with 11 bases sitting between them. The CDR3 has 11 amino acids. The CDR3 loop reads CATGVIETQYF. The DNA for the CDR3 is TGTGCCACTGGGGTAATTGAGACCCAGTACTTC.

The V gene is TRBV2, the J gene TRBJ2-1; no definite D call. The CDR3 is 16 amino acids. Germline V CDR1 and CDR2: SNHLY, FYNNEI. V was trimmed by 7 bases and J by 4 bases, leaving 20 bases between them. This CDR3 reads CASKVMGYQFYNEQFF. As DNA, the CDR3 is TGTGCCAGCAAGGTCATGGGCTACCAATTTTACAATGAGCAGTTCTTC.

The V gene is TRBV5-4, the J gene TRBJ2-2; no firm D call. The CDR3 covers 14 residues. Germline CDR1 is SGHNT and CDR2 is YYREEE (reference sequence). Trimming removed 3 bases at V and 7 bases at J, with 13 bases between. The CDR3 is CASSSRNWGGELFF. The CDR3 nucleotides are TGTGCCAGCAGCTCCCGTAACTGGGGCGGGGAGCTGTTTTTT. The full variable domain, with the rest looked up from reference TRBV5-4 and TRBJ2-2, is ETGVTQSPTHLIKTRGQQVTLRCSSQSGHNTVSWYQQALGQGPQFIFQYYREEENGRGNFPPRFSGLQFPNYSSELNVNALELDDSALYLCASSSRNWGGELFFGEGSRLTVL.

The gene calls are TRBV20-1 and TRBJ2-3; D ambiguous. The germline CDR1 and CDR2 sequences are DFQATT and SNEGSKA (reference sequence). Trimming took off 3 bases at V and 0 bases at J, with 7 bases between the two ends. The CDR3 is made up of 13 amino acids. The CDR3: CSASETSTDTQYF. Written as DNA, the CDR3 is TGCAGTGCTAGTGAGACAAGCACAGATACGCAGTATTTT.

The chain combines TRBV6-6 with TRBJ1-6; 7 bases match TRBD1. V lost 2 bases and J lost 5; bases outside the gene matches: 3. Germline V lookup: CDR1 MNHNY, CDR2 SVGAGI (reference sequence). The length of the CDR3 is 15 residues. The CDR3, as DNA: TGTGCCAGCAGTTACAGGGACAGCCATAATTCACCCCTCCACTTT. Translation: CASSYRDSHNSPLHF.

This chain uses TRBV6-2 or TRBV6-3 with TRBJ1-2; D not resolved. Germline values: CDR1 MNHEY, CDR2 SVGEGT. Trimming shortened V by 6 bases and J by 6 bases, and 14 bases separated the two germline ends. The CDR3 runs to 13 residues. The CDR3 DNA follows: TGTGCCAGCAGACGAGGCAGGAGGGATGGCTACACCTTC. This encodes CASRRGRRDGYTF.

The table lists this clonotype with a few counts. The V call is TRBV12-3 or TRBV12-4, the J call TRBJ2-5; no definite D call. There are 15 residues in the CDR3. Trimming took 7 bases from V and 0 from J, leaving 15 bases between them. CDR3 nucleotide sequence: TGTGCCAGCACCGTGGGCGGCTCATACCAAGAGACCCAGTACTTC. This sequence encodes CASTVGGSYQETQYF.

This chain links TRBV20-1 with TRBJ1-5, with a possible D match to TRBD1 (5 bases). The length of the CDR3 is 12 residues. Germline CDR1 is DFQATT and CDR2 is SNEGSKA (reference sequence). The CDR3 bases are TGCGGGTGGGGACGGGGTAGTGGGCCCCAGCATTTT. Translated: CGWGRGSGPQHF.

The CDR3 bases are TGTGCCAGCAGCGTAGGAAACGGGGGGAGCACAGATACGCAGTATTTT. Translated: CASSVGNGGSTDTQYF. This chain connects TRBV9 to TRBJ2-3; TRBD2 matches at 7 bases. CDR1 is SGDLS and CDR2 is YYNGEE in the germline V gene. The CDR3 is made up of 16 amino acids. The ends lost 0 bases at V and 0 bases at J; junction bases unmatched: 4.

The chain carries TRBV12-3 or TRBV12-4 and TRBJ1-2, with TRBD1 matching over 9 bases. The junction had 5 bases not matched to a gene; V was cut back by 5 bases and J by 4 bases. The CDR3 covers 14 residues. CDR3 DNA: TGTGCCAGCAGTCCCCAGACAGGGGGCTATGGCTACACCTTC. Its translation: CASSPQTGGYGYTF.

J is TRBJ2-4 and V is TRBV3-1; no clear D gene. The germline CDR1 and CDR2 sequences are LGHDT and YNNKEL (reference sequence). This CDR3 has 14 residues. V gave up 4 bases and J gave up 0 bases, with 7 bases separating them. The CDR3 region has the DNA TGTGCCAGCAGCCCCCTTGGAGCCAAAAACATTCAGTACTTC. The encoded protein is CASSPLGAKNIQYF. Based on the CDR3 plus reference TRBV3-1 and TRBJ2-4, the full variable domain is DTAVSQTPKYLVTQMGNDKSIKCEQNLGHDTMYWYKQDSKKFLKIMFSYNNKELIINETVPNRFSPKSPDKAHLNLHINSLELGDSAVYFCASSPLGAKNIQYFGAGTRLSVL.

This clonotype was counted ten times or more. V is TRBV4-1 and J is TRBJ1-1; 8 bases agree with TRBD1. The germline V gene encodes CDR1 MGHRA and CDR2 YSYEKL. The CDR3 spans 15 residues. V lost 4 bases to trimming and J lost 0 bases; unmatched junction nucleotides: 4. DNA of the CDR3: TGCGCCAGCAGCCCCCGGACAGGGTTGAACACTGAAGCTTTCTTT. Translated: CASSPRTGLNTEAFF.

This clonotype was seen a few times. The V call is TRBV4-3, the J call TRBJ1-2, with no clear D. Trimming stripped 1 base from V and 3 bases from J, with 6 bases between. CDR1 and CDR2 from the germline V gene are LGHNA and YSLEER. The CDR3 runs to 13 residues. CDR3 in amino acids: CASSQGADYGYTF. The CDR3 DNA follows: TGCGCCAGCAGCCAAGGTGCGGACTATGGCTACACCTTC.